Listed here is a single T cell receptor beta chain. Its antigen is unidentified. The entry originates in a study of blood T cells in healthy people across ages. The study, taken as a whole, reports: Reliance upon unsorted PBMCs precluded definitive naive versus antigen-experienced comparison. Higher diversity, along with more naive CD4+ cells, distinguished long-lived donors from aged donors.

Through a sample-barcoded 5' primer and a J-beta primer mix, a second PCR was run for roughly 6 to 11 cycles. TCRdb redid the calling of the 5' RACE reads with MiXCR, one entry per CDR3 protein. The table has fewer than 2,000,000 distinct CDR3 sequences, around 42% seen once. The germline gives CDR1 SGHRS, CDR2 YFSETQ. The CDR3 spans 15 residues. Trimming removed 4 bases from V and 8 bases from J; junction bases left unmatched: 9. Each donor supplied about 9.6 milliliters of peripheral blood. Sequenced material: blood. This rearrangement joins TRBV5-1 to TRBJ2-1; 10 bases map to TRBD1. This TCR was sampled from a human donor in good health. CDR3 bases: TGCGCCAGCAGCACCCGGGGGACAGGGGAGGATGAGCAGTTCTTC. This codes for CASSTRGTGEDEQFF.